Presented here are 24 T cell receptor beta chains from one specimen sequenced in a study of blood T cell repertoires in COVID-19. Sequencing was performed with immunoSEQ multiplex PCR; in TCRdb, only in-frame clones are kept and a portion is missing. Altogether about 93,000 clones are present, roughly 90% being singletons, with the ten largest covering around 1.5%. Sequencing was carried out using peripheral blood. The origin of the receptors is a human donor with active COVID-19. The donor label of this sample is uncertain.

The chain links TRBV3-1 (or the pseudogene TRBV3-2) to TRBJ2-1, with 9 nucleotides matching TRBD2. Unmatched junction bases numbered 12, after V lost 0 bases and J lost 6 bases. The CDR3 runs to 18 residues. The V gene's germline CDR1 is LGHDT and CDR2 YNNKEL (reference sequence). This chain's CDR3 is CASSQDVVRTSAFNEQFF. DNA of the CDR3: TGTGCCAGCAGCCAAGATGTGGTTCGGACTAGCGCCTTCAATGAGCAGTTCTTC.

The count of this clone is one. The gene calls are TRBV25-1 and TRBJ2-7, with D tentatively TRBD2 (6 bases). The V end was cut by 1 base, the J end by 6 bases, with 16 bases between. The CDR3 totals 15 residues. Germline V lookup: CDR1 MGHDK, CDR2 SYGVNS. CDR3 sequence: CASSEFSRGGSEQYF. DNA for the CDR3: TGTGCCAGCAGTGAATTTAGTCGGGGAGGATCCGAGCAGTACTTC.

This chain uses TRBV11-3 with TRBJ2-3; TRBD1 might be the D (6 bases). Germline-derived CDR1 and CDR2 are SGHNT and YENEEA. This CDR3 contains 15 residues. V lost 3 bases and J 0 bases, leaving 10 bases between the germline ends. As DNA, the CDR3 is TGTGCCAGCAGCTTCCAAGGGGGTAGCACAGATACGCAGTATTTT. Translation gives CASSFQGGSTDTQYF.

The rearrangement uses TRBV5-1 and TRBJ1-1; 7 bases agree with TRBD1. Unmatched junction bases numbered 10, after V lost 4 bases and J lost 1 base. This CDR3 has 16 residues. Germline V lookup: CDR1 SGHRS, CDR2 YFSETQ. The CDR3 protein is CASSRGQPGGNTEAFF. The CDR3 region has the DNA TGCGCCAGCAGCAGGGGACAGCCAGGGGGGAACACTGAAGCTTTCTTT.

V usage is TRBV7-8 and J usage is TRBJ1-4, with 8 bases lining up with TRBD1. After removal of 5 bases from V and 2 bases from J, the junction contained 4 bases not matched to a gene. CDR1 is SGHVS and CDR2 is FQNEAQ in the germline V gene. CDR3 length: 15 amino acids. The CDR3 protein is CASSPRTGTNEKLFF. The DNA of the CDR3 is TGTGCCAGCAGCCCTAGGACAGGGACTAATGAAAAACTGTTTTTT. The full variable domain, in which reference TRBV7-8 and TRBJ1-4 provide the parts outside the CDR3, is GAGVSQSPRYKVAKRGQDVALRCDPISGHVSLFWYQQALGQGPEFLTYFQNEAQLDKSGLPSDRFFAERPEGSVSTLKIQRTQQEDSAVYLCASSPRTGTNEKLFFGSGTQLSVL.

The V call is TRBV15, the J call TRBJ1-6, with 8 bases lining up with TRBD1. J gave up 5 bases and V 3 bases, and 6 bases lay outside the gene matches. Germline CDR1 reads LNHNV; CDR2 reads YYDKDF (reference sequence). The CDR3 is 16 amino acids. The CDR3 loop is CATSSPQTGDNSPLHF. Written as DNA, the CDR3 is TGTGCCACCAGCAGTCCTCAGACAGGGGATAATTCACCCCTCCACTTT.

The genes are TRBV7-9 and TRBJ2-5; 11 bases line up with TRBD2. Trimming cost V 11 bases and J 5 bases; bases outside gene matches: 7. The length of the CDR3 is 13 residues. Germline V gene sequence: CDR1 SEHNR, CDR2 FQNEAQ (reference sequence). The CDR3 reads CAGKPSGGETQYF. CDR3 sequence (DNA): TGTGCCGGAAAACCTAGCGGGGGGGAGACCCAGTACTTC.

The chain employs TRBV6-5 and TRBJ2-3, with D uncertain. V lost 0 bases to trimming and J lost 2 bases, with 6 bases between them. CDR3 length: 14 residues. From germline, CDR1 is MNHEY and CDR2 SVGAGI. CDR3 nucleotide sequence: TGTGCCAGCAGTTACTCCTTTTTCACAGATACGCAGTATTTT. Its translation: CASSYSFFTDTQYF.

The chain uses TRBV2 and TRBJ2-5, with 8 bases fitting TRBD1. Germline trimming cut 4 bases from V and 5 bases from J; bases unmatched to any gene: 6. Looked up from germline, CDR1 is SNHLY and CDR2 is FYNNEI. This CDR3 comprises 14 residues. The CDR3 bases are TGTGCCAGCAGTGTTGTCAGGGGGCCGGAGACCCAGTACTTC. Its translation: CASSVVRGPETQYF.

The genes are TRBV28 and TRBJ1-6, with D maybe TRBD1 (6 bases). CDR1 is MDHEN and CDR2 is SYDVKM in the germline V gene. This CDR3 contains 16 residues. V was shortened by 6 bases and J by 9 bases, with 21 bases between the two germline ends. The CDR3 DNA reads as TGTGCCAGCAGCTTCCCCCCGGGACAACGGCGTTCACCCCTCCACTTT. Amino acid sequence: CASSFPPGQRRSPLHF.

The CDR3 nucleotides are TGTGCCAGCAGCTCCCGACAGGGGGCCCAAGAGACCCAGTACTTC. Translated, it gives CASSSRQGAQETQYF. The chain has TRBV7-9 and TRBJ2-5; 10 nucleotides match TRBD1. Germline CDR1 and CDR2: SEHNR and FQNEAQ (reference sequence). With 4 bases clipped from V and 1 base from J, the junction kept 3 bases outside the gene matches. This CDR3 is built from 15 residues.

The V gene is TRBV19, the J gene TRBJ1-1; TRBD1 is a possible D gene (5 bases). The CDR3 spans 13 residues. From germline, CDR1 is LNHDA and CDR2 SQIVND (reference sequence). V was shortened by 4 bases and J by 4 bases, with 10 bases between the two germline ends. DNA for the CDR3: TGTGCCAGTAGTACAGGGTCTGGCACTGAAGCTTTCTTT. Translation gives CASSTGSGTEAFF.

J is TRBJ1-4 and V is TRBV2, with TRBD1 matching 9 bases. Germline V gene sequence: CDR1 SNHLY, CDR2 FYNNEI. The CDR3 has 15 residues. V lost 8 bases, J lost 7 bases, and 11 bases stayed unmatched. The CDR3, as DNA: TGTGCCAGCCTACTGTTCGGGACAGGGCCTGAAAAACTGTTTTTT. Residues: CASLLFGTGPEKLFF.

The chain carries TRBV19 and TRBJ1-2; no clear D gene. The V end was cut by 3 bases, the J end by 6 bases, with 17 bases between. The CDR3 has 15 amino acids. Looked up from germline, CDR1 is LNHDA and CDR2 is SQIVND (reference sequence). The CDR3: CASSIGGNYDHGYTF. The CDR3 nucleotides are TGTGCCAGTAGTATCGGAGGGAATTATGATCATGGCTACACCTTC. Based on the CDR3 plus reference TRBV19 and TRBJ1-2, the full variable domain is DGGITQSPKYLFRKEGQNVTLSCEQNLNHDAMYWYRQDPGQGLRLIYYSQIVNDFQKGDIAEGYSVSREKKESFPLTVTSAQKNPTAFYLCASSIGGNYDHGYTFGSGTRLTVV.

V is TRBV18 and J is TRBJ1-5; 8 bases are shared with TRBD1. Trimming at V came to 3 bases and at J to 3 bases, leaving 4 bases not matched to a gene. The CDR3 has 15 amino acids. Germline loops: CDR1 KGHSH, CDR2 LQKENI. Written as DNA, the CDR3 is TGTGCCAGCTCACCCGGACAGGGCTACAATCAGCCCCAGCATTTT. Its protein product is CASSPGQGYNQPQHF. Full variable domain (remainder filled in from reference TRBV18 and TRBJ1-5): NAGVMQNPRHLVRRRGQEARLRCSPMKGHSHVYWYRQLPEEGLKFMVYLQKENIIDESGMPKERFSAEFPKEGPSILRIQQVVRGDSAAYFCASSPGQGYNQPQHFGDGTRLSIL.

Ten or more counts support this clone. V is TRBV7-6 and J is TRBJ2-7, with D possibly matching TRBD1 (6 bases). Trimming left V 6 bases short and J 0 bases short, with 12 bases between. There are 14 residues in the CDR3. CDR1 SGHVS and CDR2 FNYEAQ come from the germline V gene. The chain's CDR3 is CASSRTVSSYEQYF. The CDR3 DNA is TGTGCCAGCAGTCGGACAGTAAGCTCCTACGAGCAGTACTTC.

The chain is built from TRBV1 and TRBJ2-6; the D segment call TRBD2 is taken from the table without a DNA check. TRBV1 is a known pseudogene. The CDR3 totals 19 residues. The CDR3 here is CTSSQDRAGGPSGANVLTF. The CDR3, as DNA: TGCACCAGCAGCCAAGATCGAGCGGGGGGCCCCTCTGGGGCCAACGTCCTGACTTTC.

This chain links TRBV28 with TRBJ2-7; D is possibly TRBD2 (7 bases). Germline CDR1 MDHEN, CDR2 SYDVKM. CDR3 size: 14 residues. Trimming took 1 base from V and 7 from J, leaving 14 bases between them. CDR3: CASSLSRGAKEQYF. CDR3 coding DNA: TGTGCCAGCAGTTTATCCCGGGGGGCCAAGGAGCAGTACTTC.

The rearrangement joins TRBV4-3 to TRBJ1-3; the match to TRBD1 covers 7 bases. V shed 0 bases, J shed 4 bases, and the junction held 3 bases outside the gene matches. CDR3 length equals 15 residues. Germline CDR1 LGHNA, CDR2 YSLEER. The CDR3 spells CASSQDRGRGNTIYF. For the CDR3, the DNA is TGCGCCAGCAGCCAAGACAGGGGGAGAGGAAACACCATATATTTT.

In DNA form, the CDR3 reads TGTGCCAGCAGTTACGATTCGGATGGAGGCCAAGAGACCCAGTACTTC. Translation gives CASSYDSDGGQETQYF. The rearrangement links TRBV6-5 to TRBJ2-5; tentative D call: TRBD2 (5 bases). This CDR3 is built from 16 residues. Germline CDR1 is MNHEY and CDR2 is SVGAGI. V lost 2 bases to trimming and J lost 1 base, with 14 bases between them.

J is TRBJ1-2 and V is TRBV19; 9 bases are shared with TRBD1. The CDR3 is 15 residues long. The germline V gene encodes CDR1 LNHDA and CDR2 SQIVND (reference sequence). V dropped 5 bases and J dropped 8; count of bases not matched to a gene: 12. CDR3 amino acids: CASSLLDRGFSGYTF. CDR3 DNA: TGTGCCAGTAGTCTCCTTGACAGGGGGTTCAGCGGCTACACCTTC. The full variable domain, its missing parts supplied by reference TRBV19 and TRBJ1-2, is DGGITQSPKYLFRKEGQNVTLSCEQNLNHDAMYWYRQDPGQGLRLIYYSQIVNDFQKGDIAEGYSVSREKKESFPLTVTSAQKNPTAFYLCASSLLDRGFSGYTFGSGTRLTVV.

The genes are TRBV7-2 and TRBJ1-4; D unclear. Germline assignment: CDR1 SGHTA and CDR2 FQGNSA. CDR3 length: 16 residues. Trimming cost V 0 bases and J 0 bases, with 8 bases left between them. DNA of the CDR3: TGTGCCAGCAGCTTAGCCGGAGCAGCAACTAATGAAAAACTGTTTTTT. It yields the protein CASSLAGAATNEKLFF.

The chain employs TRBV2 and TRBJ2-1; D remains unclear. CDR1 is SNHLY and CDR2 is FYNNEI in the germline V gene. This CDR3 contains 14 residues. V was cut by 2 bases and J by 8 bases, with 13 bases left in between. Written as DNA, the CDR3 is TGTGCCAGCAGTGAACTTCAGGCCGGTTATGAGCAGTTCTTC. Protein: CASSELQAGYEQFF.

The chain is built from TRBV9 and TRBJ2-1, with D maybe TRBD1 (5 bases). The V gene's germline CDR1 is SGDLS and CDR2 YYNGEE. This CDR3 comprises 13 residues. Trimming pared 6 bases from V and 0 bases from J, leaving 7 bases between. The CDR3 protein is CASTRDSYNEQFF. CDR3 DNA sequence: TGTGCCAGCACCAGGGACTCCTACAATGAGCAGTTCTTC.